Shown below are 8 T cell receptor beta chains from a single sample sequenced in a study of cytomegalovirus exposure and HLA in healthy donors. With 60 Vbeta and 13 Jbeta primers, the PCR was carried out. The assay was immunoSEQ multiplex PCR, and TCRdb's table has in-frame clones only and misses some. The data contain around 200,000 clones, roughly four fifths of them singletons. Sequenced input: PBMCs. The receptors stem from a young woman in good health and CMV-seropositive.

The chain joins TRBV27 to TRBJ1-2; possibly TRBD1 for D (6 bases). The CDR3 is made up of 13 amino acids. V was cut by 4 bases and J by 2 bases, with 8 bases left in between. The germline V gene has CDR1 MNHEY and CDR2 SMNVEV (reference sequence). The CDR3 bases are TGTGCCAGCAGTTACGGACAGAACTATGGCTACACCTTC. Protein product: CASSYGQNYGYTF.

This chain links TRBV19 with TRBJ2-7; 7 nucleotides match TRBD1. Germline CDR1 is LNHDA and CDR2 is SQIVND (reference sequence). The CDR3 totals 15 residues. With V trimmed by 6 bases and J by 7 bases, 15 bases remained unmatched. The CDR3 region is CASSEGAVDSGEQYF. As DNA, the CDR3 is TGTGCCAGTAGCGAGGGGGCAGTCGACTCTGGGGAGCAGTACTTC.

The chain joins TRBV27 to TRBJ2-1; TRBD2 agrees at 8 bases. After removal of 3 bases from V and 5 bases from J, the junction contained 6 bases not matched to a gene. Germline V gene data show CDR1 as MNHEY and CDR2 as SMNVEV (reference sequence). This CDR3 spans 15 amino acids. CDR3 in amino acids: CASSFRSGSNNEQFF. The CDR3 region has the DNA TGTGCCAGCAGTTTCCGGAGCGGGAGCAACAATGAGCAGTTCTTC.

The chain carries TRBV4-1 and TRBJ2-1, with 9 nucleotides matching TRBD2. J was trimmed by 6 bases and V by 4 bases; bases with no gene match: 7. The CDR3 loop spans 15 amino acids. Germline CDR1 is MGHRA and CDR2 is YSYEKL. CDR3 protein: CASSLLAGDFNEQFF. CDR3 in DNA: TGCGCCAGCAGCCTGTTAGCGGGAGATTTCAATGAGCAGTTCTTC.

The V and J genes are TRBV27 and TRBJ2-1, with 8 bases fitting TRBD2. Looked up from germline, CDR1 is MNHEY and CDR2 is SMNVEV (reference sequence). After removal of 2 bases from V and 6 bases from J, the junction contained 9 bases not matched to a gene. CDR3 size: 16 residues. CDR3 in DNA: TGTGCCAGCAGTTTAAGCGCGAGCGCGGGGGGCAATGAGCAGTTCTTC. Protein: CASSLSASAGGNEQFF.

The CDR3 DNA reads TGTGCCAGCAGTGTTAGCGGGAGGGCCGGGGAGACCCAGTACTTC. This encodes CASSVSGRAGETQYF. The chain uses TRBV6-5 and TRBJ2-5; 11 bases are a match to TRBD2. After removal of 5 bases from V and 5 bases from J, the junction contained 7 bases not matched to a gene. The germline gives CDR1 MNHEY, CDR2 SVGAGI. The CDR3 runs 15 residues.

The rearrangement links TRBV10-3 to TRBJ1-5; tentative D call: TRBD1 (6 bases). The V and J ends lost 10 bases and 6 bases respectively, with 16 bases between them. The V gene's germline CDR1 is ENHRY and CDR2 SYGVKD. The CDR3 has 13 residues. The CDR3 DNA follows: TGTGCCACACAGGACAGTAACAGTCAGCCCCAGCATTTT. Translation gives CATQDSNSQPQHF.

The rearrangement uses TRBV19 and TRBJ2-3; weak D call: TRBD1 (5 bases). The CDR3 consists of 15 residues. In germline, CDR1 is LNHDA, CDR2 SQIVND (reference sequence). V gave up 5 bases and J gave up 2 bases, with 14 bases separating them. The CDR3 DNA follows: TGTGCCAGTAGTCCGCCCAGGGTTACCACAGATACGCAGTATTTT. Translation: CASSPPRVTTDTQYF.